One sample yielded the 29 T cell receptor beta chains listed below, sequenced in a study of blood T cells in healthy people across ages. A sample-barcoded 5' primer and a J-beta primer mix were used in a second PCR of roughly 7 to 11 cycles. TCRdb used MiXCR to reprocess the 5' RACE reads, holding one entry per CDR3 protein. This table holds roughly 2 million distinct CDR3 sequences, approximately 50% found once. Sequenced sample: blood. The receptors originated from a woman aged 40-49 years in good health.

This clonotype was picked up a small number of times. The CDR3 loop reads CASSSLAGGLSYEQYF. CDR3 coding DNA: TGCGCCAGCAGCTCGCTAGCGGGGGGTCTGTCCTACGAGCAGTACTTC. J is TRBJ2-7 and V is TRBV5-1; 11 bases are a match to TRBD2. This CDR3 has 16 amino acids. The trim removed 3 bases at V and 1 base at J, leaving 6 bases unmatched. Per the germline V gene, CDR1 is SGHRS and CDR2 is YFSETQ.

A note on this clonotype: Since a far larger clone is one base different, this is likely a read error. The chain couples TRBV12-3 or TRBV12-4 to TRBJ2-3; 8 bases map to TRBD2. The CDR3 has 14 amino acids. The CDR3 DNA reads TGTGCCAGCAGTTTAACTAGCGGCACAGATACGCGGTATTTT. It encodes CASSLTSGTDTRYF.

This clonotype was observed a handful of times. The rearrangement links TRBV11-2 to TRBJ2-1; possibly TRBD1 for D (7 bases). The CDR3 is 16 residues long. In germline, CDR1 is SGHAT, CDR2 FQNNGV. The V end was cut by 5 bases, the J end by 0 bases, with 14 bases between. CDR3 sequence: CASSHGGQSSYNEQFF. In DNA form, the CDR3 reads TGTGCCAGCAGCCACGGGGGACAGAGCTCCTACAATGAGCAGTTCTTC.

This clonotype was seen only once. CDR3 residues: CASSLWTDQSGGYTF. CDR3 DNA sequence: TGTGCCAGCAGTTTATGGACAGACCAGAGCGGCGGCTACACCTTC. This rearrangement joins TRBV28 to TRBJ1-2; a weak D match, TRBD1 (5 bases). CDR1 MDHEN and CDR2 SYDVKM come from the germline V gene. CDR3 size: 15 residues. V lost 0 bases and J lost 8, with 16 bases in between.

This chain joins TRBV20-1 and TRBJ2-6; 9 bases agree with TRBD2. V shed 5 bases and J 0 bases; nucleotides not matched to a gene: 11. From germline, CDR1 is DFQATT and CDR2 SNEGSKA (reference sequence). The CDR3 has 18 residues. In nucleotides, the CDR3 is TGCAGTGCTGTGGTTCGGGCTAGCGGGGTCTCTGGGGCCAACGTCCTGACTTTC. This sequence encodes CSAVVRASGVSGANVLTF.

The rearrangement joins TRBV28 to TRBJ1-2; tentatively, D is TRBD1 (6 bases). The V and J ends lost 5 bases and 1 base respectively, with 17 bases between them. Germline CDR1 and CDR2: MDHEN and SYDVKM. There are 16 residues in the CDR3. As DNA, the CDR3 is TGTGCCAGCAGTGCGGCGGGAAGAGGGGGTAACTATGGCTACACCTTC. Its translation: CASSAAGRGGNYGYTF.

V and J are TRBV5-6 and TRBJ1-2; D possibly corresponds to TRBD1 (5 bases). CDR1 and CDR2 from the germline V gene are SGHDT and YYEEEE. The CDR3 loop spans 14 amino acids. Trimming shortened V by 4 bases and J by 8 bases, and 18 bases separated the two germline ends. CDR3 region: CASSVNQGVGGYTF. The CDR3 coding sequence is TGTGCCAGCAGCGTCAATCAGGGCGTCGGGGGCTACACCTTC. Filled out from reference TRBV5-6 and TRBJ1-2, the complete variable domain reads DAGVTQSPTHLIKTRGQQVTLRCSPKSGHDTVSWYQQALGQGPQFIFQYYEEEERQRGNFPDRFSGHQFPNYSSELNVNALLLGDSALYLCASSVNQGVGGYTFGSGTRLTVV.

This clonotype appeared a few times. The chain links TRBV20-1 to TRBJ2-5; 9 nucleotides align to TRBD1. Trimming cost V 1 base and J 5 bases; bases outside gene matches: 8. This CDR3 comprises 15 residues. CDR1 is DFQATT, CDR2 SNEGSKA, per germline (reference sequence). The CDR3 bases are TGCAGTGCTAGAGTACCGGGACAGGGTCGGGAGACCCAGTACTTC. It is translated as CSARVPGQGRETQYF.

V gene TRBV6-5 combines with J gene TRBJ2-3; D may be TRBD1 or TRBD2 (6 bases each). The CDR3 has 16 amino acids. Looked up from germline, CDR1 is MNHEY and CDR2 is SVGAGI. Trimming took off 1 base at V and 2 bases at J, with 13 bases between the two ends. CDR3 coding DNA: TGTGCCAGCAGTTACTTAGGGGGGCTATACACAGATACGCAGTATTTT. Translated: CASSYLGGLYTDTQYF.

This clonotype was seen more than once but under ten times. This chain connects TRBV6-5 to TRBJ2-3; tentative D call: TRBD2 (6 bases). The CDR3 loop spans 14 amino acids. Trimming removed 5 bases from V and 3 bases from J, with 12 bases in between. CDR1 is MNHEY, CDR2 SVGAGI, per germline. CDR3 in DNA: TGTGCCAGCAGTAACCATCGGGAGACAGATACGCAGTATTTT. Encoded protein: CASSNHRETDTQYF.

This chain uses TRBV29-1 with TRBJ2-3, with D unclear. The CDR3 has 12 residues. V dropped 1 base and J dropped 2 bases, with 4 bases sitting between them. The germline gives CDR1 SQVTM, CDR2 ANQGSEA. CDR3 coding DNA: TGCAGCGTTGAAGCTCCCACAGATACGCAGTATTTT. Translation: CSVEAPTDTQYF.

The gene calls are TRBV7-2 and TRBJ2-7; no definite D call. Matching the DNA end better, TRBJ2-5 makes the J call doubtful. CDR1 and CDR2 from the germline V gene are SGHTA and FQGNSA. The CDR3 sequence is 14 residues long. CDR3 in DNA: TGTGCCAGCAGCTTAGGCAATAAACAGGAGACCCAGTACTTC. Translating gives CASSLGNKQETQYF.

This clonotype was observed a handful of times. The genes are TRBV20-1 and TRBJ2-3; D is perhaps TRBD2 (6 bases). V was shortened by 4 bases and J by 0 bases, with 14 bases between the two germline ends. The germline gives CDR1 DFQATT, CDR2 SNEGSKA (reference sequence). This CDR3 has 15 residues. For the CDR3, the DNA is TGCAGTGCTACGCCCCTAGCGCCCAGCACAGATACGCAGTATTTT. It yields the protein CSATPLAPSTDTQYF.

To note about this clonotype: One junction end disagrees with the germline gene, perhaps due to a read error. The V and J genes are TRBV12-5 and TRBJ2-4; the match to TRBD2 covers 9 bases. CDR3 length: 14 residues. The germline V gene has CDR1 LGHNT and CDR2 FRNRAP. CDR3 coding DNA: TGTGCTAGTGGTTCGGGACTAGCCGAAAACATTCAGTACTTC. This translates into CASGSGLAENIQYF. Based on the CDR3 plus reference TRBV12-5 and TRBJ2-4, the full variable domain is DARVTQTPRHKVTEMGQEVTMRCQPILGHNTVFWYRQTMMQGLELLAYFRNRAPLDDSGMPKDRFSAEMPDATLATLKIQPSEPRDSAVYFCASGSGLAENIQYFGAGTRLSVL.

On this clonotype itself: One end of the junction is discordant with germline, which a read error may explain. The chain uses TRBV10-3 and TRBJ2-5; D might be TRBD1 (6 bases). CDR1 is ENHRY, CDR2 SYGVKD, per germline. The CDR3 contains 14 residues. This chain's CDR3 is CAVSATGPQETQYF. The CDR3 DNA sequence: TGTGCCGTCAGTGCTACAGGGCCCCAAGAGACCCAGTACTTC.

This clonotype occurred once. The V and J genes are TRBV3-1 and TRBJ2-5; 8 nucleotides line up with TRBD1. Germline values: CDR1 LGHDT, CDR2 YNNKEL (reference sequence). The CDR3 has 14 residues. Unmatched junction bases numbered 10, after V lost 4 bases and J lost 9 bases. CDR3 residues: CASSRAGQASAQYF. The CDR3 region has the DNA TGTGCCAGCAGCCGGGCGGGACAGGCGAGCGCCCAGTACTTC.

The chain combines TRBV5-5 with TRBJ2-3, with no clear D. Germline V gene sequence: CDR1 SGHKS, CDR2 YYEKEE (reference sequence). This CDR3 has 14 residues. V was shortened by 2 bases and J by 2 bases, with 9 bases between the two germline ends. CDR3 in amino acids: CASSFSSNTDTQYF. DNA of the CDR3: TGTGCCAGCAGCTTCAGCTCCAACACAGATACGCAGTATTTT.

The V call is TRBV7-9, the J call TRBJ2-7; the D gene is possibly TRBD2 (7 bases). The CDR3 is 14 residues long. Deletions cut 5 bases from V and 3 bases from J, with 14 bases between. Germline CDR1 reads SEHNR; CDR2 reads FQNEAQ (reference sequence). This CDR3 reads CASSRGEGGYEQYF. CDR3 coding DNA: TGTGCCAGCAGCAGAGGGGAGGGGGGCTACGAGCAGTACTTC. Combining the CDR3 with reference TRBV7-9 and TRBJ2-7 gives the whole variable domain DTGVSQNPRHKITKRGQNVTFRCDPISEHNRLYWYRQTLGQGPEFLTYFQNEAQLEKSRLLSDRFSAERPKGSFSTLEIQRTEQGDSAMYLCASSRGEGGYEQYFGPGTRLTVT.

CDR3 nucleotide sequence: TGTGCCAGCAGGTACAGCGACCGAGAGACCCAGTACTTC. Protein: CASRYSDRETQYF. The V gene is TRBV2, the J gene TRBJ2-5, with unresolved D. The germline CDR1 and CDR2 sequences are SNHLY and FYNNEI. The CDR3 runs 13 residues. V lost 6 bases and J 4 bases, leaving 12 bases between the germline ends.

This clonotype was seen many times. CDR3 loop: CASSRQRGSHEQYF. The DNA for the CDR3 is TGTGCCAGCAGCCGACAAAGGGGGTCCCACGAGCAGTACTTC. This chain joins TRBV7-2 and TRBJ2-7; weak D call: TRBD1 (6 bases). Germline assignment: CDR1 SGHTA and CDR2 FQGNSA. V was trimmed by 5 bases and J by 5 bases, leaving 16 bases between them. The CDR3 runs 14 residues. Supplemented by reference TRBV7-2 and TRBJ2-7, the full variable domain reads GAGVSQSPSNKVTEKGKDVELRCDPISGHTALYWYRQSLGQGLEFLIYFQGNSAPDKSGLPSDRFSAERTGGSVSTLTIQRTQQEDSAVYLCASSRQRGSHEQYFGPGTRLTVT.

This clonotype was seen only a few times. This chain uses TRBV9 with TRBJ2-1; tentatively, D is TRBD1 or TRBD2 (6 bases each). CDR3 length equals 15 residues. Germline values: CDR1 SGDLS, CDR2 YYNGEE. V dropped 3 bases and J dropped 12 bases, with 22 bases sitting between them. The CDR3: CASSGVSIRGVGQFF. The CDR3 region has the DNA TGTGCCAGCAGCGGAGTCTCAATTAGGGGGGTAGGGCAGTTCTTC.

CDR3 sequence (DNA): TGTGCCAGCAGGCCTACAGGGGCCTACGAGCAGTACTTC. The encoded protein is CASRPTGAYEQYF. The J gene is TRBJ2-7, the V gene TRBV28; 7 bases are a match to TRBD1. The CDR3 consists of 13 residues. Germline V lookup: CDR1 MDHEN, CDR2 SYDVKM. The V and J ends lost 6 bases and 2 bases, in that order; junction bases with no gene match: 4.

This chain links TRBV15 with TRBJ2-7, with D possibly TRBD1 on 6 matching bases. The DNA matches TRBJ2-5 better at its end, which makes the J call doubtful. Germline values: CDR1 LNHNV, CDR2 YYDKDF (reference sequence). The CDR3 totals 16 residues. CDR3 protein: CATSRDRTAPQETQYF. The CDR3 nucleotides read TGTGCCACCAGCAGAGATAGGACAGCGCCCCAAGAGACCCAGTACTTC.

The V gene is TRBV5-4, the J gene TRBJ2-5; 12 bases match TRBD1. CDR3 length equals 15 residues. Per the germline V gene, CDR1 is SGHNT and CDR2 is YYREEE (reference sequence). The J segment lost 7 bases and the V segment lost 4 bases, leaving 8 bases of the junction unmatched. CDR3 sequence: CASSPGQGALWTQYF. In DNA, the CDR3 is TGTGCCAGCAGCCCGGGACAGGGGGCCCTATGGACCCAGTACTTC.

This clonotype showed up just a few times. V usage is TRBV20-1 and J usage is TRBJ2-3; 7 bases fit TRBD1. V gave up 3 bases and J gave up 6 bases; unmatched junction bases: 9. CDR3 size: 14 residues. CDR1 is DFQATT and CDR2 is SNEGSKA in the germline V gene (reference sequence). The CDR3 bases are TGCAGTGCTAGTCGACAGGGAAGATGGGATACGCAGTATTTT. Its protein is CSASRQGRWDTQYF.

The chain uses TRBV6-2 or TRBV6-3 and TRBJ1-6, with 11 bases lining up with TRBD1. In germline, CDR1 is MNHEY, CDR2 SVGEGT. The CDR3 runs 16 residues. With V trimmed by 8 bases and J by 11 bases, 14 bases remained unmatched. In nucleotides, the CDR3 is TGTGCCAGCGGGCAACTTGGGACAGGGGGAACGGCACCCCTCCACTTT. This gives the protein CASGQLGTGGTAPLHF.

The chain recombines TRBV7-9 with TRBJ2-5, with 9 bases matching TRBD1. CDR3 size: 15 residues. Trimming at V came to 7 bases and at J to 4 bases, leaving 10 bases not matched to a gene. Germline CDR1 is SEHNR and CDR2 is FQNEAQ (reference sequence). The CDR3 sequence is CASTNTTGGAETQYF. The CDR3 DNA follows: TGTGCCAGCACCAACACGACAGGGGGGGCAGAGACCCAGTACTTC.

A few counts support this clonotype. The chain is built from TRBV12-3 or TRBV12-4 and TRBJ2-3; D perhaps matches TRBD2 (5 bases). The V end lost 6 bases, the J end lost 7 bases, and 11 bases lay between the germline ends. This CDR3 has 12 residues. CDR3 amino acids: CASSYGLNTQYF. CDR3 bases: TGTGCCAGCAGCTATGGACTGAATACGCAGTATTTT.

The chain joins TRBV4-3 to TRBJ1-6; TRBD1 is a possible D gene (5 bases). The CDR3 consists of 15 residues. Germline V lookup: CDR1 LGHNA, CDR2 YSLEER. V was pared by 2 bases and J by 9 bases, with 14 bases between. CDR3 sequence reads: CASSQNQGLGSPLHF. CDR3 nucleotide sequence: TGCGCCAGCAGCCAAAATCAGGGTTTGGGTTCACCCCTCCACTTT.